Listed below are T cell receptor beta chains from one sample, sequenced in a study of blood T cell repertoires in COVID-19. Clones were sequenced by immunoSEQ multiplex PCR, and TCRdb holds only the in-frame ones, with some missing. This table holds 400,000 to 450,000 clones, about 90% found once. The sample comprised PBMCs or T cells enriched from blood (not recorded which). The receptors derive from a young man who had recovered from COVID-19. CDR3s include the opening cysteine and the closing phenylalanine or tryptophan. Fields, in order: D gene, V gene, J gene, clone size, CDR3 DNA, CDR3 protein. A D gene is named only where the DNA matches it firmly. The listing skips clone size in some rows; elsewhere it reads once, few, many or a size class.

D gene: .; V gene: TRBV6-5; J gene: TRBJ1-3; clone size: .; CDR3 DNA: TGTGCCAGCAGACAACAGCCAAACTCTGGAAACACCATATATTTT; CDR3 protein: CASRQQPNSGNTIYF
D gene: .; V gene: TRBV3-1/TRBV3-2; J gene: TRBJ1-1; clone size: few; CDR3 DNA: TGTGCCAGCAGCCAAGGACTGGCTGAAGCTTTCTTT; CDR3 protein: CASSQGLAEAFF
D gene: .; V gene: TRBV3-1/TRBV3-2; J gene: TRBJ2-5; clone size: .; CDR3 DNA: TGTGCCAGCAGCCCCCGGAGCAATCCCCCTGAGACCCAGTACTTC; CDR3 protein: CASSPRSNPPETQYF
D gene: .; V gene: TRBV11-3; J gene: TRBJ1-2; clone size: once; CDR3 DNA: TGTGCCAGCACCACGGACGGACGGGAAGGGGGTTATGGCTACACCTTC; CDR3 protein: CASTTDGREGGYGYTF
D gene: TRBD1; V gene: TRBV6-1; J gene: TRBJ2-7; clone size: .; CDR3 DNA: TGTGCCAGCAGTGGAAAGAGGGAAGGGACAGTTTTCTACGAGCAGTACTTC; CDR3 protein: CASSGKREGTVFYEQYF
D gene: TRBD1; V gene: TRBV9; J gene: TRBJ2-7; clone size: .; CDR3 DNA: TGTGCCAGCAGCCCGACCGGGACAGGGCTTATCGTGCAGTACTTC; CDR3 protein: CASSPTGTGLIVQYF
D gene: TRBD2; V gene: TRBV7-9; J gene: TRBJ2-3; clone size: .; CDR3 DNA: TGTGCCAGCAGCTTAGAGAGGGTAGCGGGAGGGCCACTGTATTTT; CDR3 protein: CASSLERVAGGPLYF
D gene: TRBD1; V gene: TRBV5-1; J gene: TRBJ2-7; clone size: .; CDR3 DNA: TGCGCCAGCAGCTGGACCACCACGACAGGGACCTACGAGCAGTACTTC; CDR3 protein: CASSWTTTTGTYEQYF
D gene: TRBD2; V gene: TRBV30; J gene: TRBJ2-1; clone size: .; CDR3 DNA: TGTGCCTGGAGTGTAGGCCCCGGGACTAGCAATGAGCAGTTCTTC; CDR3 protein: CAWSVGPGTSNEQFF
D gene: .; V gene: TRBV5-8; J gene: TRBJ2-7; clone size: .; CDR3 DNA: TGTGCCAGCAGCTACCGGCAGGGTGCGTACTTC; CDR3 protein: CASSYRQGAYF
D gene: .; V gene: TRBV4-2; J gene: TRBJ2-7; clone size: .; CDR3 DNA: TGTGCCAGCAGCCAATCATCCTGGGGGCTAAACTACGAGCAGTACTTC; CDR3 protein: CASSQSSWGLNYEQYF
D gene: TRBD1; V gene: TRBV18; J gene: TRBJ1-6; clone size: .; CDR3 DNA: TGTGCCAGCTCACCTGGTCGGACAGGGAATTCACCCCTCCACTTT; CDR3 protein: CASSPGRTGNSPLHF
D gene: .; V gene: TRBV5-6; J gene: TRBJ1-5; clone size: .; CDR3 DNA: TGTGCCAGCAGCTTGGGGGGGCGGGATCAGCCCCAGCATTTT; CDR3 protein: CASSLGGRDQPQHF
D gene: .; V gene: TRBV6-1; J gene: TRBJ1-4; clone size: .; CDR3 DNA: TGTGCCAGCAGTGAATTCGGGTTTGTCAGAGAAAAACTGTTTTTT; CDR3 protein: CASSEFGFVREKLFF
D gene: .; V gene: TRBV30; J gene: TRBJ2-6; clone size: .; CDR3 DNA: TGTGCCTGGATAGTCCGTCCCTCCTCTGGGGCCAACGTCCTGACTTTC; CDR3 protein: CAWIVRPSSGANVLTF
D gene: TRBD1; V gene: TRBV28; J gene: TRBJ1-1; clone size: .; CDR3 DNA: TGTGCCAGCAGTTACCTACGGACAGGATCATACACTGAAGCTTTCTTT; CDR3 protein: CASSYLRTGSYTEAFF
D gene: TRBD2; V gene: TRBV5-1; J gene: TRBJ2-1; clone size: .; CDR3 DNA: TGCGCCAGCAGCTTGGCCCGGGGCGGGAGGGCCAATGAGCAGTTCTTC; CDR3 protein: CASSLARGGRANEQFF
D gene: .; V gene: TRBV25-1; J gene: TRBJ1-5; clone size: .; CDR3 DNA: TGTGCCAGCAGGGCAGGGCCGAATCAGCCCCAGCATTTT; CDR3 protein: CASRAGPNQPQHF
D gene: TRBD1; V gene: TRBV18; J gene: TRBJ1-4; clone size: .; CDR3 DNA: TGTGCCAGTTCCGCTCAAAGGACAGGCGGGGAAAAACTGTTTTTT; CDR3 protein: CASSAQRTGGEKLFF
D gene: TRBD1; V gene: TRBV10-2; J gene: TRBJ1-3; clone size: .; CDR3 DNA: TGCGCCAGCGGCCCCCAGGGGGCGGAAGGAAACACCATATATTTT; CDR3 protein: CASGPQGAEGNTIYF
D gene: .; V gene: TRBV6-2/TRBV6-3; J gene: TRBJ2-2; clone size: .; CDR3 DNA: TGTGCCAGCAGTTACTCAATGAGAGTGAACACCGGGGAGCTGTTTTTT; CDR3 protein: CASSYSMRVNTGELFF
D gene: TRBD2; V gene: TRBV10-1; J gene: TRBJ2-7; clone size: .; CDR3 DNA: TGCGCCAGCGGCCAAGCGGGGGCCTCCTACGAGCAGTACTTC; CDR3 protein: CASGQAGASYEQYF